This T cell receptor (beta chain) was captured in a study of Graves' ophthalmopathy and Graves' hyperthyroidism. Points on this clonotype: The target antigen is unknown.

Regarding the study as a whole: Thyroid clonotypes that were expanded above 0.001 frequency mostly also appeared in blood.

Enrolled hyperthyroidism patients had a new diagnosis, a duration under 2 months, and an age of 18 to 65. Serum thyroxine and TRAb, along with clinical symptoms, thyroid ultrasound and orbital computed tomography, were what diagnosis relied on. J was trimmed by 1 base and V by 8 bases; bases with no gene match: 9. In germline, CDR1 is SGHTA, CDR2 FQGNSA. This CDR3 is 15 amino acids long. TCR beta CDR3 amplification used RNA transcripts. RT-PCR in the first round used HTBI primers; a second-round multiplex PCR followed. Using its own MiXCR run on the multiplex PCR reads, TCRdb lists one record per CDR3 protein. The sample has hundreds of thousands of distinct CDR3 sequences, 20% to 25% seen once; the top ten hold more than 2.5%.

The chain combines TRBV7-2 with TRBJ1-1; 8 nucleotides agree with TRBD1. Sequencing was done on a sample of peripheral blood. The receptor's source is a woman under 30 with stable Graves' hyperthyroidism. DNA for the CDR3: TGTGCCAGCGGCAGGGGGCTTATTCCGAACACTGAAGCTTTCTTT. Protein product: CASGRGLIPNTEAFF. The variable domain in full, with the rest retrieved from reference TRBV7-2 and TRBJ1-1, is GAGVSQSPSNKVTEKGKDVELRCDPISGHTALYWYRQSLGQGLEFLIYFQGNSAPDKSGLPSDRFSAERTGGSVSTLTIQRTQQEDSAVYLCASGRGLIPNTEAFFGQGTRLTVV.